This TCR beta chain was sequenced during a study of T-cell memory formation after mild COVID-19 (TCRdb year 2021). With regard to the full study: TCR sequence clusters from the two donors were found to be largely donor specific. The cohort was made up of two young adult volunteers, one female and one male, who were previously healthy. In a couple of donors, T-cell clones that expanded and contracted after mild COVID-19 were tracked by sequencing TCRalpha and TCRbeta repertoires over time.

General findings and caveats noted by the study authors: Whether the second-wave clones peaking on day 37 were SARS-CoV-2 specific was not confirmed. Some responding clones were found in pre-infection memory, which suggests that pre-existing cross-reactive memory T cells took part in the SARS-CoV-2 response. From day 15 to 85, contracting clones showed balanced CD4/CD8 phenotypes, whereas a second wave of clones that expanded from day 15 to 37 leaned towards CD4+. Only a couple of mild cases were covered in the study, and larger cohorts including severe cases with pre-infection samples were considered necessary. Contracting CD4+ clones were located mainly in the CM and EM memory subsets, whereas CD8+ clones were found to be enriched in EMRA.

This clonotype has ten or more counts. Its binding antigen is unknown. Qualities for individual bases were not recorded, and no much larger clone is one base off. Per the germline V gene (reference sequence), PRHDT is the CDR1 and FYEKMQ is the CDR2. Trimming at the junction amounts to 5 bases on V and 0 bases on J, and the germline ends lie 13 bases apart. The CDR3 contains 15 residues, cysteine and phenylalanine counted. This entry keeps only the CDR3 DNA: 45 bases, framed from base 1. Reads for this sample came from an Illumina NovaSeq 6000. TCRalpha and TCRbeta cDNA libraries were built by 5'RACE with constant-segment primers, adding sample barcodes and unique molecular identifiers. Trizol reagent was used to extract RNA from every sample. Library amplification was performed in two PCR steps, and a second sample barcode and Illumina TruSeq adapters were introduced in the second step. Libraries were sequenced on an Illumina NovaSeq with 2 x 150 bp paired-end reads. As for the authors' bioinformatics: Reads were demultiplexed and collapsed into UMI-guided consensus sequences with migec v1.2.7. With mixcr v2.1.11, UMI consensuses were aligned to TRA and TRB V and J templates and assembled into clonotypes. Clonotypes were classified as expanded or contracted when called significant by both edgeR and NoisET, with noise models trained on biological replicates. For edgeR calls, the cutoffs were a false discovery rate-adjusted p below 0.01 and a log2 fold-change threshold of 1. As an exploratory analysis of dynamics, max-normalized trajectories of the 1000 most abundant clonotypes were examined with PCA combined with hierarchical clustering. Separately sequenced CD4+ and CD8+ repertoires were used to assign a CD4 or CD8 phenotype to each responding clone. TCRdb trimmed public reads at Q25 via fastp, called clones via MiXCR and kept in-frame beta chains. A single entry per CDR3 protein holds the most common genes and DNA from its merged rows. TCRdb, rather than the study authors, made the V and J calls. The sample includes 400,000 to 500,000 distinct CDR3 sequences, with about a sixth observed a single time. Of the sample, roughly a fifth is held by the ten largest clones.

PBMCs were isolated by Ficoll-Paque density gradient centrifugation. The TCR originated in a man younger than 30 who had mild COVID-19 (a few samples of this study predate the infection). The sample titles of this study are shuffled in the database, so cell type and time point are left out; the donor was told from shared clones. The chain was built from TRBV13 and TRBJ1-2; no D gene call is confident. The source material was PBMCs or a T cell subset sorted from them (not recorded which). The nucleotide sequence reads as follows: TGTGCCAGCAGCCCCGCCGGGATGTCTAACTATGGCTACACCTTC. This sequence encodes CASSPAGMSNYGYTF.